This note documents a single TCR beta chain sequence. These data are taken from a study of shared clonotypes between healthy human individuals. The donor population consisted of healthy HIV-negative adults with no recent acute infections or vaccinations. CD4+ cell separation produced CD45RA+ naive and CD45RA-negative memory subsets. Sequencing was performed with immunoSEQ multiplex PCR; in TCRdb, only in-frame clones are kept and a portion is missing. The profile shows 2 million or so clones, 85% to 95% of them singletons. The CDR3 is 11 residues long. Germline V gives CDR1 DFQATT, CDR2 SNEGSKA (reference sequence). V shed 8 bases and J shed 0 bases, with 7 bases lying between them.

The V gene is TRBV20-1, the J gene TRBJ2-5, with unresolved D. Sequenced sample: naive CD4+ T cells sorted from blood. Subset given: CD45RA+ positively selected. This sequence originates from a man aged 18 to 29 in good health. Written as DNA, the CDR3 is TGCAGTCTATCGGACCAAGAGACCCAGTACTTC. Translation: CSLSDQETQYF.